A single T cell receptor beta chain is shown here with its context. Unmatched junction bases numbered 7, after V lost 5 bases and J lost 1 base. This CDR3 comprises 15 residues. Germline CDR1 is MNHEY and CDR2 is SVGAGI. PCR primers comprised 60 Vbeta and 13 Jbeta primers. The method was immunoSEQ multiplex PCR; TCRdb's version includes in-frame clones alone and lacks a portion of them. The sample yields about 61,000 clones, about 90% seen once. This entry is derived from a study of cytomegalovirus exposure and HLA in healthy donors. The chain joins TRBV6-5 to TRBJ1-1, with 7 nucleotides matching TRBD1. Sequences were obtained from PBMCs. The receptor was isolated from a man aged 25 to 45 in good health and CMV-seropositive. CDR3 coding DNA: TGTGCCAGCAGTCTCACAGGGGCCGAGAACACTGAAGCTTTCTTT. Translation: CASSLTGAENTEAFF.